These 11 T cell receptor beta chains share one sample of origin, sequenced in a study of T cell responses to AZD1222 COVID-19 vaccine (dated by TCRdb to about 2021). Library method: the immunoSEQ multiplex PCR assay. Here the immuneACCESS table is served through TCRdb, limited to in-frame sequences with V and J called. Missing clones are a known gap in these copies; in checked studies unresolved V genes cover under half, and the rest lacks a known reason. The sample yields about 110,000 clones; about 91% were counted once. 35% to 50% of the sample rests with the top ten. This sample's time point label indicates: about 28 days (+/-7) after the second vaccine dose. Sequences were derived from peripheral blood, sampled 28 days after the second AZD1222 dose. All receptors derive from an adult who received the AZD1222 COVID-19 vaccine.

This rearrangement joins TRBV15 to TRBJ1-1, with D tentatively TRBD1 (6 bases). Trimming took 1 base from V and 3 from J, leaving 12 bases between them. CDR3 length: 15 residues. Germline loops: CDR1 LNHNV, CDR2 YYDKDF (reference sequence). In nucleotides, the CDR3 is TGTGCCACCAGCAGAGCTCAAGGGGGGTACACTGAAGCTTTCTTT. This sequence encodes CATSRAQGGYTEAFF. Supplemented by reference TRBV15 and TRBJ1-1, the full variable domain reads DAMVIQNPRYQVTQFGKPVTLSCSQTLNHNVMYWYQQKSSQAPKLLFHYYDKDFNNEADTPDNFQSRRPNTSFCFLDIRSPGLGDTAMYLCATSRAQGGYTEAFFGQGTRLTVV.

The rearrangement links TRBV4-1 to TRBJ1-1; D is possibly TRBD1 (5 bases). This CDR3 has 17 amino acids. The germline V gene has CDR1 MGHRA and CDR2 YSYEKL. V lost 2 bases and J lost 0, with 16 bases in between. The CDR3 DNA reads TGCGCCAGCAGCCAAAATCTGGGGGGGATCATGAACACTGAAGCTTTCTTT. Its translation: CASSQNLGGIMNTEAFF.

This sequence joins TRBV28 and TRBJ1-2; D gene ambiguous. With 3 bases removed from V and 2 bases from J, the gap between germline ends came to 10 bases. Germline-derived CDR1 and CDR2 are MDHEN and SYDVKM. This CDR3 has 14 residues. The CDR3 nucleotides read TGTGCCAGCAGTTTGTCGGTCGCAAACTATGGCTACACCTTC. It specifies CASSLSVANYGYTF.

The chain is built from TRBV18 and TRBJ1-1; no reliable D call. Germline V gene data show CDR1 as KGHSH and CDR2 as LQKENI. The CDR3 length is 15 residues. Trimming removed 3 bases at V and 1 base at J, with 12 bases between. For the CDR3, the DNA is TGTGCCAGCTCACCGGTCTCTCGGGCGAACACTGAAGCTTTCTTT. It codes for CASSPVSRANTEAFF.

This clone was observed once. The rearrangement uses TRBV7-7 and TRBJ2-1, with 7 bases aligning to TRBD1. The CDR3 has 16 amino acids. V lost 5 bases to trimming and J lost 4 bases; unmatched junction nucleotides: 11. Germline V lookup: CDR1 SSHAT, CDR2 FNYEAQ (reference sequence). The CDR3 sequence is CASSRGRSRGYNEQFF. The CDR3 nucleotides read TGTGCCAGCAGCCGCGGAAGGAGCAGGGGGTACAATGAGCAGTTCTTC.

The V gene is TRBV28, the J gene TRBJ1-2, with 7 bases that match TRBD1. Losses at the gene ends were 7 bases for V and 4 bases for J; bases not matched to a gene: 9. The CDR3 contains 14 residues. CDR1 and CDR2 from the germline V gene are MDHEN and SYDVKM. The CDR3 nucleotides read TGTGCCAGCACAATATTTCAGGGGGGCTATGGCTACACCTTC. This sequence encodes CASTIFQGGYGYTF.

The rearrangement joins TRBV3-1 (or the pseudogene TRBV3-2) to TRBJ2-7; TRBD2 matches at 7 bases. The CDR3 spans 15 residues. Germline V gene lookup returns CDR1 LGHDT and CDR2 YNNKEL (reference sequence). V trimming: 5 bases; J trimming: 5 bases; junction bases outside the gene matches: 12. CDR3 sequence reads: CASSLPAGENHEQYF. CDR3 nucleotide sequence: TGTGCCAGCAGCTTGCCCGCGGGAGAGAACCACGAGCAGTACTTC.

This chain connects TRBV7-2 to TRBJ2-7, with a weak D call TRBD2 (5 bases). Germline CDR1 SGHTA, CDR2 FQGNSA. V was shortened by 5 bases and J by 2 bases, with 16 bases between the two germline ends. This CDR3 is 15 amino acids long. CDR3 nucleotide sequence: TGTGCCAGCAGCCCGAGCGGATATCAGGCCTACGAGCAGTACTTC. Residues: CASSPSGYQAYEQYF.

The rearrangement uses TRBV14 and TRBJ1-1; D perhaps matches TRBD1 (6 bases). Trimming took off 6 bases at V and 10 bases at J, with 21 bases between the two ends. CDR3 length: 14 residues. Per germline, CDR1 SGHDN and CDR2 FVKESK. The CDR3 DNA sequence: TGTGCCAGCAGTCAACAGGGAGCAGGGACGAGAGCTTTCTTT. Protein: CASSQQGAGTRAFF.

The chain is built from TRBV11-2 and TRBJ2-3; tentatively, D is TRBD1 (5 bases). This CDR3 region has 15 residues. Between the trimmed V and J ends, which lost 2 bases and 0 bases, there was a span of 9 bases. Looked up from germline, CDR1 is SGHAT and CDR2 is FQNNGV. CDR3 sequence reads: CASSLYDRSTDTQYF. The CDR3 DNA sequence: TGTGCCAGCAGCTTATATGACAGAAGCACAGATACGCAGTATTTT.

CDR3 residues: CASSLSGRSNNEQFF. In DNA, the CDR3 is TGTGCCAGCAGCCTGAGCGGGAGATCAAACAATGAGCAGTTCTTC. The chain recombines TRBV7-9 with TRBJ2-1, with 8 bases aligning to TRBD2. CDR3 length equals 15 residues. Trimming at V came to 5 bases and at J to 5 bases, leaving 8 bases not matched to a gene. Germline CDR1 and CDR2: SEHNR and FQNEAQ (reference sequence).